This T cell receptor (beta chain) was captured in a study of spatial heterogeneity in lung cancer. The overall study: Detection of beta-chain sequences consistently exceeded that of alpha-chain sequences. More than eight raw reads, on average, carried each unique TCR and UMI combination.

This clonotype was observed a few times. As an off-target read in a library built for alpha chains, this beta chain has a frequency of little significance. All TCR cDNA molecules were individually tagged with a unique molecular identifier. TCRdb called the 5' RACE reads again in MiXCR, with one record for every CDR3 protein. This sample has roughly 10,000 distinct CDR3 sequences, with around 4% found just once. Trimming removed 5 bases from V and 2 bases from J, with 23 bases in between. CDR3 length: 18 residues. CDR1 is SGHDN and CDR2 is FVKESK in the germline V gene. Time point described: sample taken at primary tumor resection. The input material, whole RNA from tumor, nontumor lung or frozen PBMC, was sequenced unsorted. The 70 or so donors had untreated early-stage non-small cell lung cancer.

The sequence derives from a male donor with early-stage non-small cell lung cancer. The sample here was normal lung tissue next to the tumor, taken at surgery. V usage is TRBV14 and J usage is TRBJ2-3, with D maybe TRBD1 (7 bases). This CDR3 is CASSTRLTGTWATDTQYF. In DNA form, the CDR3 reads TGTGCCAGCAGCACACGGCTGACAGGGACTTGGGCCACAGATACGCAGTATTTT. The variable domain in full, completed from reference TRBV14 and TRBJ2-3, reads EAGVTQFPSHSVIEKGQTVTLRCDPISGHDNLYWYRRVMGKEIKFLLHFVKESKQDESGMPNNRFLAERTGGTYSTLKVQPAELEDSGVYFCASSTRLTGTWATDTQYFGPGTRLTVL.